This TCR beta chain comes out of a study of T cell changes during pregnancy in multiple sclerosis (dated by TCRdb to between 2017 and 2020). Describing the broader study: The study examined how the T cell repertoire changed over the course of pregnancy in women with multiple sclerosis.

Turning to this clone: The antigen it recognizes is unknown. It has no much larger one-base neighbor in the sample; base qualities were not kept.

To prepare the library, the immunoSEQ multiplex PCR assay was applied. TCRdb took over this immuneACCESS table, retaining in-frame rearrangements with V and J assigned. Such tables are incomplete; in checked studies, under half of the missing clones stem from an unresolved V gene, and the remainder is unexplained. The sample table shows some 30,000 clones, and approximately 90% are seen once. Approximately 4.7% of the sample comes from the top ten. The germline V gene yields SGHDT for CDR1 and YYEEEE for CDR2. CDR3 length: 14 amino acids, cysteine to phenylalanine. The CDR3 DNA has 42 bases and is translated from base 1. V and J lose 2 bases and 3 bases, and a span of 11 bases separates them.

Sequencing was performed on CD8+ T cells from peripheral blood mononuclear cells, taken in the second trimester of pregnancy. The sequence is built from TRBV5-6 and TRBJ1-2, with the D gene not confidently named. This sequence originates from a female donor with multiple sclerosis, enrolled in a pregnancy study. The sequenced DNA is TGTGCCAGCAGCTTTACCCAGGATTACTATGGCTACACCTTC. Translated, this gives CASSFTQDYYGYTF.